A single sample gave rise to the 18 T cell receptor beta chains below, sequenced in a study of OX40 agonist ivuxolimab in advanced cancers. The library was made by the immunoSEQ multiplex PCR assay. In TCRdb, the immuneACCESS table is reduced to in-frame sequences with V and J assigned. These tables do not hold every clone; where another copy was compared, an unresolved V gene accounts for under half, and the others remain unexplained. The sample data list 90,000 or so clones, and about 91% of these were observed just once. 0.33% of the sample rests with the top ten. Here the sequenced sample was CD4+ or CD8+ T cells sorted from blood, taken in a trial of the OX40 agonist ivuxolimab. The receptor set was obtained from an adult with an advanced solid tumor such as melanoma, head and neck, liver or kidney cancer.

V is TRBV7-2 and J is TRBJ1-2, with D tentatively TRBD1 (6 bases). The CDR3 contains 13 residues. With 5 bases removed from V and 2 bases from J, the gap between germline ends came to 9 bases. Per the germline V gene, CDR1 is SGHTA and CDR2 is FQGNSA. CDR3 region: CASSKDRNYGYTF. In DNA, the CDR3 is TGTGCCAGCAGCAAGGACAGAAACTATGGCTACACCTTC.

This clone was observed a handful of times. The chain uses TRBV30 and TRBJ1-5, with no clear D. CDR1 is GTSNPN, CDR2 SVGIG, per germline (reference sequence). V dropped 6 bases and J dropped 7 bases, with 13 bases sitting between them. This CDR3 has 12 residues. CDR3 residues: CACGEWRQPQHF. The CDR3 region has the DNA TGTGCCTGCGGGGAATGGAGACAGCCCCAGCATTTT.

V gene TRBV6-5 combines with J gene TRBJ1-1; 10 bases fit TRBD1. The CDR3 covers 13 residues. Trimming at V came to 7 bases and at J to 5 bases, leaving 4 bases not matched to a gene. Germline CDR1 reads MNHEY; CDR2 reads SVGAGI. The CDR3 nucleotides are TGTGCCAGCACCCGACAGGGGGCTACTGAAGCTTTCTTT. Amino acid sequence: CASTRQGATEAFF.

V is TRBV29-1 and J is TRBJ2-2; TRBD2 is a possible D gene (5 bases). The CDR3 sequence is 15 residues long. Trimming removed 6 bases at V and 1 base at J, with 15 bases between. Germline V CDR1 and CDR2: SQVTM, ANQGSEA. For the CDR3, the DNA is TGCAGCGTAAACCGTGACGGGATGAACACCGGGGAGCTGTTTTTT. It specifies CSVNRDGMNTGELFF.

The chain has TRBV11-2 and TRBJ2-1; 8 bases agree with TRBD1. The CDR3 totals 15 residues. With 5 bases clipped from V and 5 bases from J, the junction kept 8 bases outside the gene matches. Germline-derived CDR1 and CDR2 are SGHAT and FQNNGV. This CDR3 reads CASSERQGINNEQFF. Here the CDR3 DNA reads TGTGCCAGCAGCGAAAGACAGGGGATTAACAATGAGCAGTTCTTC.

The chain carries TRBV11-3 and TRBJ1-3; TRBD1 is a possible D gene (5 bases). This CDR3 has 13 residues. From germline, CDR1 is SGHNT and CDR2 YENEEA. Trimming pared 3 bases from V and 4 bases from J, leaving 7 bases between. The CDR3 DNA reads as TGTGCCAGCAGCTTGGGACCGGGAAACACCATATATTTT. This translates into CASSLGPGNTIYF.

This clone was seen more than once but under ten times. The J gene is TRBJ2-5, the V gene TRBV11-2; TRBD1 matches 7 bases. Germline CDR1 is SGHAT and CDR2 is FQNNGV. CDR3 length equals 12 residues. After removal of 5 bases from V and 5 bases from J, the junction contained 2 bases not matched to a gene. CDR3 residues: CASSPQGETQYF. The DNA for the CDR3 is TGTGCCAGCAGCCCACAGGGGGAGACCCAGTACTTC. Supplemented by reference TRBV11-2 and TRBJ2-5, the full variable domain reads EAGVAQSPRYKIIEKRQSVAFWCNPISGHATLYWYQQILGQGPKLLIQFQNNGVVDDSQLPKDRFSAERLKGVDSTLKIQPAKLEDSAVYLCASSPQGETQYFGPGTRLLVL.

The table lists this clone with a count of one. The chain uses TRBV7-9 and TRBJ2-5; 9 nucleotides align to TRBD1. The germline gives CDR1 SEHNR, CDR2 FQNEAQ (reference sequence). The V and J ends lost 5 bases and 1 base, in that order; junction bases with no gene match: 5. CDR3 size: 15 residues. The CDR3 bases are TGTGCCAGCAGCAAAGACAGGGGGATCCAAGAGACCCAGTACTTC. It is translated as CASSKDRGIQETQYF.

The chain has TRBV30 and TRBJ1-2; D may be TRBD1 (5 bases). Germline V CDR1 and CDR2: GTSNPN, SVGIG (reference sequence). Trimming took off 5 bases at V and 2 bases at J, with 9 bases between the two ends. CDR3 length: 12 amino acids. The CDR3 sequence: CAWLQANYGYTF. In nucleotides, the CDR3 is TGTGCCTGGCTACAGGCGAACTATGGCTACACCTTC.

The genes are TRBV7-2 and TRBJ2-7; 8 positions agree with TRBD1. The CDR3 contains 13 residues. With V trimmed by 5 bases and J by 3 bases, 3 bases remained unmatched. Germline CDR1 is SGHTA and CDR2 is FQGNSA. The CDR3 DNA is TGTGCCAGCAGCCCGGGACAGGACTACGAGCAGTACTTC. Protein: CASSPGQDYEQYF.

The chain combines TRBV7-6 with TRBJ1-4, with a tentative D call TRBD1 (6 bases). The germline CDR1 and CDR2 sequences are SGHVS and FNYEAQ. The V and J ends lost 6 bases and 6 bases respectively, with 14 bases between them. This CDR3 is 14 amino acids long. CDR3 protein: CASSLTGGDEKLFF. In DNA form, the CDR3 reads TGTGCCAGCAGTCTGACAGGCGGGGATGAAAAACTGTTTTTT.

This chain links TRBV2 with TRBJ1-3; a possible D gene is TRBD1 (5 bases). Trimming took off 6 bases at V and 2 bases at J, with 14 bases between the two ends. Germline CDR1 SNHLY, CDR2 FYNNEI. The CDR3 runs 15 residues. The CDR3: CASRKETVAGNTIYF. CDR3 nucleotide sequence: TGTGCCAGCAGAAAAGAGACAGTGGCTGGAAACACCATATATTTT. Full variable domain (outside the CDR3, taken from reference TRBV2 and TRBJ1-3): EPEVTQTPSHQVTQMGQEVILRCVPISNHLYFYWYRQILGQKVEFLVSFYNNEISEKSEIFDDQFSVERPDGSNFTLKIRSTKLEDSAMYFCASRKETVAGNTIYFGEGSWLTVV.

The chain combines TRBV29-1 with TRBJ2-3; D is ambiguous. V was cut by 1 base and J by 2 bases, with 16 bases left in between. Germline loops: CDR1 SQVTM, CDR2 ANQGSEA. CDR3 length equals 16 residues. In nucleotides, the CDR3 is TGCAGCGTTGAAGGTCTGCCCCTAAGTTCCACAGATACGCAGTATTTT. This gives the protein CSVEGLPLSSTDTQYF.

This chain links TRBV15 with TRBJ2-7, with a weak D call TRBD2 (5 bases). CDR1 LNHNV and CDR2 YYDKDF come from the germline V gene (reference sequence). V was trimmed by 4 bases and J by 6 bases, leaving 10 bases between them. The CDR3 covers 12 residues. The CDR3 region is CATSTMGAEQYF. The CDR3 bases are TGTGCCACCAGCACGATGGGAGCCGAGCAGTACTTC.

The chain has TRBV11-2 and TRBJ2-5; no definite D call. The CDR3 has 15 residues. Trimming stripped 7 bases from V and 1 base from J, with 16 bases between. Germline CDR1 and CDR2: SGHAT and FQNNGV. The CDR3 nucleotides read TGTGCCAGCACCCCCGCGGCGGCGCTCCAAGAGACCCAGTACTTC. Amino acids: CASTPAAALQETQYF.

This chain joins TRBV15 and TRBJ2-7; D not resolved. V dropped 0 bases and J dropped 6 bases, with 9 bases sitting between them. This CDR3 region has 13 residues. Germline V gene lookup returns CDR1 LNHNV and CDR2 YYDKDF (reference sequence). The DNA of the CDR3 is TGTGCCACCAGCAGAGACATAAACCTCGAGCAGTACTTC. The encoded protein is CATSRDINLEQYF.

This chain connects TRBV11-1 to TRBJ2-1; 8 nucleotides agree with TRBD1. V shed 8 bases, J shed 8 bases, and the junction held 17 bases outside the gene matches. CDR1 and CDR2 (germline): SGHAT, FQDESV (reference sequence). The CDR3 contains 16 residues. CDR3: CASLQKGQGERDEQFF. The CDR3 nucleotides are TGTGCCAGCCTCCAAAAAGGACAGGGAGAACGGGATGAGCAGTTCTTC.

CDR3 amino acids: CASSEGDRGGQYF. Written as DNA, the CDR3 is TGTGCCAGCAGCGAGGGGGACCGGGGAGGGCAGTACTTC. The gene calls are TRBV9 and TRBJ2-7; D assignment may be TRBD1 or TRBD2 (6 bases each). The CDR3 spans 13 residues. Trimming removed 3 bases from V and 9 bases from J, with 16 bases in between. Germline V gene data show CDR1 as SGDLS and CDR2 as YYNGEE.